The 13 T cell receptor beta chains presented below share a single source sample, sequenced in a study of cytomegalovirus exposure and HLA in healthy donors. The primer mix had 60 Vbeta and 13 Jbeta primers. Only in-frame clones appear in the TCRdb table, and some are missing; sequencing was by immunoSEQ multiplex PCR. The sample includes approximately 190,000 clones, 65% to 90% of them seen just once. The sequenced sample consisted of PBMCs. All receptors derive from a man in his forties or fifties in good health and CMV-seropositive.

This clone occurred a few times. The chain couples TRBV5-4 to TRBJ2-1, with TRBD2 matching 15 bases. CDR3 size: 16 residues. V shed 4 bases and J 7 bases; nucleotides not matched to a gene: 6. In germline, CDR1 is SGHNT, CDR2 YYREEE (reference sequence). CDR3 sequence (DNA): TGTGCCAGCAGCAGAGGGACTAGCGGGGGGTCTAATGAGCAGTTCTTC. Translating it yields CASSRGTSGGSNEQFF.

V gene TRBV30 combines with J gene TRBJ1-5, with 8 bases matching TRBD1. Trimming removed 1 base from V and 6 bases from J; junction bases left unmatched: 5. Germline values: CDR1 GTSNPN, CDR2 SVGIG (reference sequence). The CDR3 length is 14 residues. The CDR3 nucleotides are TGTGCCTGGAGTGAACAGGGGGGGGTTCAGCCCCAGCATTTT. Its translation is CAWSEQGGVQPQHF.

The chain uses TRBV28 and TRBJ1-3; 7 positions agree with TRBD1. The CDR3 sequence is 16 residues long. The J segment lost 4 bases and the V segment lost 5 bases, leaving 11 bases of the junction unmatched. Germline V lookup: CDR1 MDHEN, CDR2 SYDVKM. CDR3: CASSLFLDRIGNTIYF. DNA for the CDR3: TGTGCCAGCAGTCTATTCTTGGACAGGATAGGAAACACCATATATTTT.

The chain carries TRBV30 and TRBJ2-7; tentative D call: TRBD2 (5 bases). The V gene lost 0 bases and the J gene lost 0 bases, with 9 bases spanning the gap. CDR3 length: 14 amino acids. Germline V CDR1 and CDR2: GTSNPN, SVGIG (reference sequence). CDR3 DNA: TGTGCCTGGAGTGTAGCGGATCTCTCCTACGAGCAGTACTTC. Residues: CAWSVADLSYEQYF.

The CDR3 sequence: CASSLAQGTSGVTQYF. In nucleotides, the CDR3 is TGCGCCAGCAGCTTGGCCCAGGGGACTAGCGGGGTAACCCAGTACTTC. This rearrangement joins TRBV5-1 to TRBJ2-5, with 13 bases fitting TRBD2. This CDR3 has 16 amino acids. The germline V gene encodes CDR1 SGHRS and CDR2 YFSETQ. Trimming cost V 0 bases and J 8 bases; bases outside gene matches: 7.

The genes are TRBV15 and TRBJ2-2, with D unresolved. The CDR3 totals 16 residues. Trimming took off 5 bases at V and 0 bases at J, with 13 bases between the two ends. Per germline, CDR1 LNHNV and CDR2 YYDKDF (reference sequence). The CDR3 here is CATSARRVANTGELFF. The CDR3 DNA is TGTGCCACCAGCGCCCGTCGGGTCGCGAACACCGGGGAGCTGTTTTTT. The variable domain in full, with the rest retrieved from reference TRBV15 and TRBJ2-2, is DAMVIQNPRYQVTQFGKPVTLSCSQTLNHNVMYWYQQKSSQAPKLLFHYYDKDFNNEADTPDNFQSRRPNTSFCFLDIRSPGLGDTAMYLCATSARRVANTGELFFGEGSRLTVL.

This clone came up once. The V gene is TRBV5-6, the J gene TRBJ2-5; 11 positions match TRBD1. There are 16 residues in the CDR3. Germline lookup yields CDR1 SGHDT and CDR2 YYEEEE. J was trimmed by 1 base and V by 2 bases; bases with no gene match: 4. CDR3 protein: CASSLGQGALQETQYF. The CDR3 nucleotides are TGTGCCAGCAGCTTAGGACAGGGGGCACTCCAAGAGACCCAGTACTTC.

The J gene is TRBJ1-6, the V gene TRBV5-1, with 9 nucleotides matching TRBD1. V dropped 4 bases and J dropped 7; count of bases not matched to a gene: 6. CDR1 and CDR2 (germline): SGHRS, YFSETQ. This CDR3 has 15 amino acids. Here the CDR3 DNA reads TGCGCCAGCAGCCGCGGACAGGGGTTAAATTCACCCCTCCACTTT. It specifies CASSRGQGLNSPLHF.

The chain employs TRBV7-2 and TRBJ2-1; TRBD2 agrees at 8 bases. CDR1 and CDR2 from the germline V gene are SGHTA and FQGNSA. Losses at the gene ends were 3 bases for V and 6 bases for J; bases not matched to a gene: 13. The CDR3 extends over 17 amino acids. CDR3 bases: TGTGCCAGCAGCTTCTTAGCGGGGTCCGTCTCGGGCAATGAGCAGTTCTTC. This codes for CASSFLAGSVSGNEQFF.

The chain employs TRBV6-5 and TRBJ1-3, with D tentatively TRBD1 (5 bases). V shed 3 bases and J shed 4 bases, with 13 bases lying between them. Germline CDR1 and CDR2: MNHEY and SVGAGI. The CDR3 covers 15 residues. Written as DNA, the CDR3 is TGTGCCAGCAGTTATCAGGCGGCAGGGGGAAACACCATATATTTT. This encodes CASSYQAAGGNTIYF.

The chain carries TRBV15 and TRBJ2-5, with D perhaps TRBD2 (6 bases). The germline V and J ends were trimmed by 1 base and 2 bases, with 14 bases remaining between them. Germline CDR1 LNHNV, CDR2 YYDKDF (reference sequence). The CDR3 extends over 16 amino acids. In DNA form, the CDR3 reads TGTGCCACCAGCAGAGCCCCGCGGGGTGGACAAGAGACCCAGTACTTC. Encoded protein: CATSRAPRGGQETQYF.

The rearrangement joins TRBV5-6 to TRBJ2-3; TRBD2 aligns across 12 bases. CDR1 and CDR2 from the germline V gene are SGHDT and YYEEEE. Unmatched junction bases numbered 4, after V lost 4 bases and J lost 4 bases. The CDR3 loop spans 15 amino acids. The CDR3: CASSAWTSGADTQYF. The DNA for the CDR3 is TGTGCCAGCAGCGCCTGGACTAGCGGGGCAGATACGCAGTATTTT.

The chain carries TRBV5-1 and TRBJ1-4, with D perhaps TRBD1 (5 bases). Looked up from germline, CDR1 is SGHRS and CDR2 is YFSETQ. Trimming pared 5 bases from V and 0 bases from J, leaving 11 bases between. The CDR3 totals 15 residues. CDR3 amino acids: CASSFTGSTNEKLFF. The CDR3, as DNA: TGCGCCAGCAGTTTCACAGGCTCAACTAATGAAAAACTGTTTTTT. Together with reference TRBV5-1 and TRBJ1-4, the CDR3 gives the full variable domain: KAGVTQTPRYLIKTRGQQVTLSCSPISGHRSVSWYQQTPGQGLQFLFEYFSETQRNKGNFPGRFSGRQFSNSRSEMNVSTLELGDSALYLCASSFTGSTNEKLFFGSGTQLSVL.